This TCR beta chain derives from a study of T cells expressing NK-cell markers (TCRdb year 2020). Context from the whole study: About eight donors provided sorted CD3+CD56+NKG2C+, CD3+CD56+NKG2C- and CD3+CD56-NKG2C+ T-cell subsets, whose TCR beta-chain repertoires were profiled. Libraries were sequenced as 2 x 150 bp reads on Illumina HiSeq 2000/2500, MiSeq or NextSeq. Among the eight sequenced donors, only one was HCMV-seronegative, while the other seven were HCMV-seropositive. Randomly selected healthy volunteers, three men and five women, were used as the eight sequenced donors.

A note on this clonotype: Its antigen has not been determined.

There are 14 amino acids in the CDR3, from cysteine to phenylalanine inclusive. The entry carries no DNA sequence. To determine HCMV serostatus, a commercial ELISA kit was used to detect HCMV-specific IgG in serum. Peripheral blood mononuclear cells were isolated from blood by Ficoll density gradient centrifugation. TCRdb lists the instrument as Illumina HiSeq 2000. TCR beta cDNA libraries were prepared using 5'RACE template switching, which introduced a universal primer site and unique molecular identifiers. cDNA synthesis was primed from the TCR beta constant segment, followed by two successive PCR amplification steps. The source study handled its data this way. MIGEC was used to demultiplex reads and group the reads by UMI, and MiTCR was used to assemble and quantify clonotypes. Only TCR cDNA sequences supported by at least two reads were kept to exclude erroneous sequences. The tcR package was used for downstream repertoire analysis, and clonotypes were matched across fractions by CDR3 nucleotide sequence plus V segment. VDJmatch was used to annotate antigen specificity against VDJdb, with one amino acid substitution allowed in CDR3. Once TCRdb had reprocessed the reads, it stored one entry per CDR3 protein sequence and supplied no DNA. The V and J calls here are based on TCRdb, not the publication. This sample's table has entries for about 540,000 distinct CDR3 sequences. The top ten hold 3% to 4.5% of the sample.

The research as a whole found: Whether the expanded NKG2C-expressing T cell clones were specific for HCMV antigens was left unclear. In a handful of donors, the dominant CD3+CD56+NKG2C+ clonotypes were among the top 10 CD8+ clonotypes and accounted for roughly 1.0-8% of CD8+ T cells. Those dominant clonotypes were again the most abundant among CD3+CD56-NKG2C+ cells in a handful of donors, at about 25-60.1%.

Recombination linked TRBV12-3 or TRBV12-4 to TRBJ1-6; TCRdb outputs TRBD1, but without DNA this stays unchecked. The sequence was collected from a man younger than 35 in good health. Donor details come from another sample of the same person, matched by shared clones. The sample was blood T cells: a sorted CD56 or NKG2C T cell subset, CD4+ or CD8+ T cells, or bulk PBMC T cells (not recorded which). The CDR3: CASSAGTAHSPLHF.